One sample yielded the 4 T cell receptor beta chains listed below, sequenced in a study of shared clonotypes between healthy human individuals. TCRdb keeps only in-frame clones here, not all; method: immunoSEQ multiplex PCR. The sample consists of about 2.4 million clones, around nine tenths of them appearing once. Sequenced material: naive CD4+ T cells sorted from blood. Subset of the sample: CD45RA+ positively selected. These receptors all come from a man aged 18 to 30 in good health.

Details on this clone: The same CDR3 arises from other DNA sequences in this sample as well. The V gene is TRBV6-5, the J gene TRBJ2-3, with TRBD2 matching over 8 bases. This CDR3 comprises 14 residues. Trimming removed 5 bases from V and 3 bases from J; junction bases left unmatched: 4. Per the germline V gene, CDR1 is MNHEY and CDR2 is SVGAGI. CDR3 in amino acids: CASSRGLGTDTQYF. DNA of the CDR3: TGTGCCAGCAGTCGGGGACTAGGTACAGATACGCAGTATTTT.

This clone was picked up one time. The CDR3 DNA follows: TGTGCCTGGAGTCCGGGGGGTGACCTCCGTCAGCCCCAGCATTTT. Translation gives CAWSPGGDLRQPQHF. The chain joins TRBV30 to TRBJ1-5, with a tentative D call TRBD1 (5 bases). CDR1 and CDR2 (germline): GTSNPN, SVGIG (reference sequence). CDR3 size: 15 residues. The V gene lost 2 bases and the J gene lost 6 bases, with 17 bases spanning the gap.

J is TRBJ2-4 and V is TRBV19, with 8 bases identical to TRBD2. The CDR3 spans 17 residues. Unmatched junction bases numbered 9, after V lost 4 bases and J lost 1 base. Germline CDR1 and CDR2: LNHDA and SQIVND (reference sequence). CDR3 sequence reads: CASSRAAGESAKNIQYF. The CDR3 nucleotides read TGTGCCAGTAGTAGGGCAGCGGGAGAATCGGCCAAAAACATTCAGTACTTC.

The chain employs TRBV5-1 and TRBJ2-1; 11 bases match TRBD1. CDR1 is SGHRS, CDR2 YFSETQ, per germline. After removal of 4 bases from V and 6 bases from J, the junction contained 3 bases not matched to a gene. This CDR3 spans 14 amino acids. The CDR3 sequence is CASSGTGGSNEQFF. The CDR3 bases are TGCGCCAGCAGCGGGACAGGGGGGTCCAATGAGCAGTTCTTC.